Below, 10 T cell receptor beta chains from the same sample are listed, as sequenced in a study of cytomegalovirus exposure and HLA in healthy donors. Vbeta (60) and Jbeta (13) primers were used in the PCR. Generated by immunoSEQ multiplex PCR, the TCRdb table keeps only in-frame clones and is missing some. Of some 130,000 clones listed, 72% are singletons. Sequenced input: PBMCs. Receptor source: a man in his forties or fifties in good health and CMV-seropositive.

This clone was seen a handful of times. The chain employs TRBV5-6 and TRBJ1-2; TRBD1 agrees at 7 bases. The junction had 11 bases not matched to a gene; V was cut back by 7 bases and J by 2 bases. The CDR3 is 15 amino acids. Germline V gives CDR1 SGHDT, CDR2 YYEEEE. The DNA for the CDR3 is TGTGCCAGCTCCACCCCCGAGGGGGCAAACTATGGCTACACCTTC. As protein: CASSTPEGANYGYTF.

The chain links TRBV9 to TRBJ1-1; 8 bases are shared with TRBD1. V dropped 3 bases and J dropped 1; count of bases not matched to a gene: 2. Germline V gene lookup returns CDR1 SGDLS and CDR2 YYNGEE. The CDR3 covers 14 residues. The CDR3 region has the DNA TGTGCCAGCAGCGGACAGGGGCCGAACACTGAAGCTTTCTTT. Protein product: CASSGQGPNTEAFF.

The rearrangement joins TRBV6-5 to TRBJ1-2; possibly TRBD1 for D (6 bases). CDR1 MNHEY and CDR2 SVGAGI come from the germline V gene. This CDR3 region has 14 residues. Trimming took 6 bases from V and 8 from J, leaving 19 bases between them. In DNA, the CDR3 is TGTGCCAGCAGCAGCCCCTCCGACAGGTTCGGCTACACCTTC. Translated, it gives CASSSPSDRFGYTF.

With regard to this clone: Germline is not matched at one junction end, which may reflect a read error. Additional DNA sequences in this sample encode the identical CDR3. This sequence joins TRBV6-6 and TRBJ1-2; TRBD1 agrees at 8 bases. There are 14 residues in the CDR3. CDR1 is MNHNY and CDR2 is SVGAGI in the germline V gene (reference sequence). In nucleotides, the CDR3 is TGCGCCAGCAGTCAAGACGGACAGGGCGGCGGCTACACCTTC. Its protein is CASSQDGQGGGYTF.

Turning to this clone: The sample holds other DNA sequences that translate to the same CDR3. The chain's CDR3 is CASSLGRGFTDTQYF. The CDR3 region has the DNA TGTGCCAGCAGTTTAGGGCGGGGCTTCACAGATACGCAGTATTTT. V and J are TRBV27 and TRBJ2-3; TRBD2 is a possible D gene (6 bases). The V and J ends lost 2 bases and 2 bases respectively, with 11 bases between them. CDR3 length: 15 amino acids. Germline CDR1 reads MNHEY; CDR2 reads SMNVEV (reference sequence).

The chain recombines TRBV6-6 with TRBJ2-7; 8 bases fit TRBD2. The V and J ends lost 6 bases and 1 base, in that order; junction bases with no gene match: 8. Germline CDR1 reads MNHNY; CDR2 reads SVGAGI (reference sequence). The CDR3 is 15 residues long. The CDR3 spells CASRDREGGSYEQYF. The CDR3 DNA is TGTGCCAGCAGGGACCGGGAGGGAGGTTCCTACGAGCAGTACTTC.

This clone occurred a few times. The rearrangement joins TRBV7-2 to TRBJ2-2, with D maybe TRBD1 (6 bases). CDR3 length: 16 residues. V was pared by 0 bases and J by 6 bases, with 14 bases between. The germline gives CDR1 SGHTA, CDR2 FQGNSA. CDR3 in DNA: TGTGCCAGCAGCTTAGCGTTGGCAGGGGCCGCCGGGGAGCTGTTTTTT. It translates to CASSLALAGAAGELFF.

The rearrangement joins TRBV6-6 to TRBJ1-5; the D gene is possibly TRBD1 (6 bases). CDR3 length: 14 residues. V lost 4 bases and J lost 7, with 14 bases in between. Germline V gene lookup returns CDR1 MNHNY and CDR2 SVGAGI (reference sequence). CDR3 in amino acids: CASSFGQKRQPQHF. In DNA form, the CDR3 reads TGTGCCAGCAGTTTCGGACAGAAGAGGCAGCCCCAGCATTTT.

This clone was detected a few times. The CDR3 spells CASSSATGGERYF. The CDR3 nucleotides read TGCGCCAGCAGCTCGGCAACAGGGGGCGAGAGGTACTTC. This chain connects TRBV5-1 to TRBJ2-4; 9 bases line up with TRBD1. This CDR3 spans 13 amino acids. V lost 3 bases, J lost 15 bases, and 10 bases stayed unmatched. The germline CDR1 and CDR2 sequences are SGHRS and YFSETQ.

This clone has only one observation. The CDR3 here is CASSPLKLAGVSEQFF. The CDR3 bases are TGTGCCAGCTCACCACTAAAACTAGCGGGAGTGAGTGAGCAGTTCTTC. V gene TRBV18 combines with J gene TRBJ2-1, with 11 bases matching TRBD2. Germline-derived CDR1 and CDR2 are KGHSH and LQKENI. Trimming took 1 base from V and 9 from J; bases not matched to a gene: 8. The CDR3 is 16 amino acids.